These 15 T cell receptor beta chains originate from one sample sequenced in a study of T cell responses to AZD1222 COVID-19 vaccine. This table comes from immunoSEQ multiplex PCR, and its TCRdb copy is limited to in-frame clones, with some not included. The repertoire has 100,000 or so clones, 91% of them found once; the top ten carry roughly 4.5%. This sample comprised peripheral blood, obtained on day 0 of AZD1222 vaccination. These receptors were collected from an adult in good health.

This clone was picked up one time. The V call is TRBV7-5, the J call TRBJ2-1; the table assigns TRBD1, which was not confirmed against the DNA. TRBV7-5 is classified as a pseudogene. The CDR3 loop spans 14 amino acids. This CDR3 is CARYPNRQDNEQFF. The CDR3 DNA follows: TGTGCCAGATACCCCAATCGACAGGACAATGAGCAGTTCTTC.

The CDR3 nucleotides are TGTGCCTGTCAGGGGGTAGGCGAGCAGTACTTC. This translates into CACQGVGEQYF. This sequence joins TRBV6-5 and TRBJ2-7, with 7 bases identical to TRBD1. Germline V gives CDR1 MNHEY, CDR2 SVGAGI. J was trimmed by 6 bases and V by 11 bases; bases with no gene match: 7. The CDR3 has 11 amino acids.

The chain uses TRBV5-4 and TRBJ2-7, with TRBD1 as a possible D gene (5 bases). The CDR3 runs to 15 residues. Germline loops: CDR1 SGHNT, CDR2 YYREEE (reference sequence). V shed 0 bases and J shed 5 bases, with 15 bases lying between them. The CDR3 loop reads CASSLETALSDEQYF. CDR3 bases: TGTGCCAGCAGCTTGGAGACAGCTCTCTCGGACGAGCAGTACTTC.

The CDR3 DNA is TGTGCCAGCAGTTTCTCGAGGGGGGCAAATCAGCCCCAGCATTTT. Its translation: CASSFSRGANQPQHF. J is TRBJ1-5 and V is TRBV6-5, with D maybe TRBD1 (6 bases). This CDR3 is built from 15 residues. Germline CDR1 is MNHEY and CDR2 is SVGAGI. Trimming pared 4 bases from V and 4 bases from J, leaving 14 bases between.

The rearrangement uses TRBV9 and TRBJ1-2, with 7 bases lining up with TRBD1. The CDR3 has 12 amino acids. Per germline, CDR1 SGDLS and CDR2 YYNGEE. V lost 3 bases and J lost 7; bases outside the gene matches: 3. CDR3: CASSGDRVGYTF. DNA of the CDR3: TGTGCCAGCAGCGGCGACAGGGTTGGCTACACCTTC.

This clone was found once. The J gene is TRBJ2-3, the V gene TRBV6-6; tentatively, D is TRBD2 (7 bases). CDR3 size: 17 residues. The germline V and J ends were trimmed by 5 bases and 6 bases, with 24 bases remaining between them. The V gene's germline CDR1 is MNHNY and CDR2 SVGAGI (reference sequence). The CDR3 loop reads CASSPRGGQTYLDTQYF. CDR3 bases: TGTGCCAGCAGTCCCCGCGGGGGCCAAACTTACTTGGATACGCAGTATTTT.

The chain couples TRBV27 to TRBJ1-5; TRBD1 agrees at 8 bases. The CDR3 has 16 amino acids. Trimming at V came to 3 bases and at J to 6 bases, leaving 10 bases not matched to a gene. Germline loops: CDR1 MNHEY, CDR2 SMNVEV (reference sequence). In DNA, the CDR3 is TGTGCCAGCAGTTTTATTTTCGGACAGGGTAGTCAGCCCCAGCATTTT. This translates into CASSFIFGQGSQPQHF.

The CDR3 is CASSVEGREGDTEAFF. In DNA form, the CDR3 reads TGTGCCAGCAGCGTAGAGGGCAGGGAAGGCGACACTGAAGCTTTCTTT. The V call is TRBV9, the J call TRBJ1-1; possible D gene TRBD1, 5 bases. CDR1 SGDLS and CDR2 YYNGEE come from the germline V gene. The V end was cut by 0 bases, the J end by 3 bases, with 15 bases between. The CDR3 covers 16 residues.

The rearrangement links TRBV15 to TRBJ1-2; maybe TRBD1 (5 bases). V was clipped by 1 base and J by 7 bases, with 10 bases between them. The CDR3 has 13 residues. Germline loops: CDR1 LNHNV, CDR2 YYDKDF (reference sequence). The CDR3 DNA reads TGTGCCACCAGCAGAGCCGGGGGGATTGGCTACACCTTC. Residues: CATSRAGGIGYTF.

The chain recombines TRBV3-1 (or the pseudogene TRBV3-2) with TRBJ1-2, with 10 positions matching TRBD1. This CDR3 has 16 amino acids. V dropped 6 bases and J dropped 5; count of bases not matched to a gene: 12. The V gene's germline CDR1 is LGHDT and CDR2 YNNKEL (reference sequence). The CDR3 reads CASSNHQRDRGYGYTF. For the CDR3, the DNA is TGTGCCAGCAGTAACCACCAGAGGGACAGGGGATATGGCTACACCTTC.

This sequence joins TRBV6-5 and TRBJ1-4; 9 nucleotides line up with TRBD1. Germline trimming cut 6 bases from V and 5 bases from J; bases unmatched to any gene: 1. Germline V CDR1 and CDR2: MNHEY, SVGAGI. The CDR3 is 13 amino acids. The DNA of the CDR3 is TGTGCCAGCAGAGACAGGGGGAATGAAAAACTGTTTTTT. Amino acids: CASRDRGNEKLFF.

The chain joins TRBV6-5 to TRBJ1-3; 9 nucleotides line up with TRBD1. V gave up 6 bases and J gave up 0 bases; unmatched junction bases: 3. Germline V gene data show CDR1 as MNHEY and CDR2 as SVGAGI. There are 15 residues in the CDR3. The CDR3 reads CASSQTGGSGNTIYF. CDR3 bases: TGTGCCAGCAGCCAGACAGGGGGCTCTGGAAACACCATATATTTT.

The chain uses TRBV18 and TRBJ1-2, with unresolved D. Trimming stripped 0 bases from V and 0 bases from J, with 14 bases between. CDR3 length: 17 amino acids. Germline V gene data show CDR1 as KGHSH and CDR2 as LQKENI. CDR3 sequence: CASSPPNIWIANYGYTF. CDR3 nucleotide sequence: TGTGCCAGCTCACCACCGAACATATGGATCGCTAACTATGGCTACACCTTC.

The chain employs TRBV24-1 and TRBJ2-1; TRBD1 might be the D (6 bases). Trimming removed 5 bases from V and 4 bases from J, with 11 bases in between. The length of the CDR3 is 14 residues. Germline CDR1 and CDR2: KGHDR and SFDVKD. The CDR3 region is CATSAIDRYNEQFF. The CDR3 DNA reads TGTGCCACCAGTGCAATCGACAGGTACAATGAGCAGTTCTTC.

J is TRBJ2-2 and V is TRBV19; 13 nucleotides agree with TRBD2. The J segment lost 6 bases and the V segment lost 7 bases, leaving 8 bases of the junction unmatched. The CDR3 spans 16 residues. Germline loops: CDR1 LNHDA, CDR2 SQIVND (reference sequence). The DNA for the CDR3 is TGTGCCAGTACCCTACTAGCGGGGGGGCCCCCCGGGGAGCTGTTTTTT. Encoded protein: CASTLLAGGPPGELFF.